This entry lists 12 T cell receptor beta chains sequenced from one sample in a study of T cell responses to AZD1222 COVID-19 vaccine. Clones were sequenced by immunoSEQ multiplex PCR, and TCRdb holds only the in-frame ones, with some missing. The sample yields roughly 120,000 clones, around 90% seen once. Source: peripheral blood, taken 28 days after the second AZD1222 dose. The receptors come from an adult who received the AZD1222 COVID-19 vaccine.

The rearrangement joins TRBV6-5 to TRBJ2-7; 9 bases are shared with TRBD1. Germline V gene lookup returns CDR1 MNHEY and CDR2 SVGAGI. The CDR3 sequence is 16 residues long. V lost 0 bases, J lost 6 bases, and 9 bases stayed unmatched. For the CDR3, the DNA is TGTGCCAGCAGTTACTCGTCCGGGACAGGGAATTCCGAGCAGTACTTC. Its translation is CASSYSSGTGNSEQYF.

The chain links TRBV28 to TRBJ2-7; 7 positions agree with TRBD1. Germline V CDR1 and CDR2: MDHEN, SYDVKM. The CDR3 has 13 amino acids. The trim removed 6 bases at V and 5 bases at J, leaving 7 bases unmatched. This CDR3 reads CASSISTGDEQYF. The DNA for the CDR3 is TGTGCCAGCAGCATTTCCACAGGGGACGAGCAGTACTTC.

The chain links TRBV5-4 to TRBJ2-7, with 7 bases lining up with TRBD1. The CDR3 consists of 13 residues. V trimming: 5 bases; J trimming: 3 bases; junction bases outside the gene matches: 5. The V gene's germline CDR1 is SGHNT and CDR2 YYREEE (reference sequence). This CDR3 is CASRRDRVYEQYF. The CDR3 DNA follows: TGTGCCAGCAGACGTGACAGGGTCTACGAGCAGTACTTC.

This chain links TRBV7-3 with TRBJ2-3; no clear D gene. Germline lookup yields CDR1 SGHTA and CDR2 FQGTGA. V lost 2 bases and J 8 bases, leaving 17 bases between the germline ends. This CDR3 spans 15 amino acids. CDR3 nucleotides: TGTGCCAGCAGCTTATTCGGCCTCCGCCCCGGTACGCAGTATTTT. It is translated as CASSLFGLRPGTQYF.

This rearrangement joins TRBV18 to TRBJ2-4, with TRBD2 matching 13 bases. The V and J ends lost 3 bases and 1 base, in that order; junction bases with no gene match: 6. CDR1 is KGHSH and CDR2 is LQKENI in the germline V gene. CDR3 length equals 18 residues. CDR3 sequence: CASSPGLAGASAKNIQYF. The CDR3 DNA reads as TGTGCCAGCTCACCCGGACTAGCGGGGGCATCCGCCAAAAACATTCAGTACTTC.

V is TRBV28 and J is TRBJ2-2, with a possible D match to TRBD2 (6 bases). Looked up from germline, CDR1 is MDHEN and CDR2 is SYDVKM. V dropped 2 bases and J dropped 5 bases, with 12 bases sitting between them. The CDR3 consists of 15 residues. The CDR3 loop reads CASSLPGVGTGELFF. The DNA for the CDR3 is TGTGCCAGCAGTTTACCGGGAGTAGGTACCGGGGAGCTGTTTTTT.

The CDR3 nucleotides are TGTGCCAGCAGTTTTTCCGGGGCCCGACATTTT. This translates into CASSFSGARHF. The chain combines TRBV12-3 or TRBV12-4 with TRBJ1-5, with D perhaps matching TRBD1 (5 bases). The CDR3 consists of 11 residues. Deletions cut 3 bases from V and 16 bases from J, with 13 bases between.

The J gene is TRBJ1-5, the V gene TRBV18, with TRBD1 matching 10 bases. The CDR3 runs to 15 residues. In germline, CDR1 is KGHSH, CDR2 LQKENI. Trimming cost V 4 bases and J 2 bases; bases outside gene matches: 2. The CDR3 DNA is TGTGCCAGCTCACGAGGGACAGGGGGCAATCAGCCCCAGCATTTT. Its protein product is CASSRGTGGNQPQHF.

The chain joins TRBV5-4 to TRBJ2-3; D gene unclear. This CDR3 contains 16 residues. V was cut by 0 bases and J by 2 bases, with 13 bases left in between. Germline V CDR1 and CDR2: SGHNT, YYREEE (reference sequence). The CDR3 loop is CASSLAGIGPTDTQYF. CDR3 nucleotide sequence: TGTGCCAGCAGCTTGGCCGGCATAGGGCCCACAGATACGCAGTATTTT.

The chain joins TRBV3-1 (or the pseudogene TRBV3-2) to TRBJ1-1; D possibly corresponds to TRBD1 (5 bases). The germline V and J ends were trimmed by 2 bases and 10 bases, with 17 bases remaining between them. In germline, CDR1 is LGHDT, CDR2 YNNKEL (reference sequence). The CDR3 is 14 residues long. Here the CDR3 reads CASSQSETVGRAFF. The CDR3, as DNA: TGTGCCAGCAGCCAATCCGAGACAGTTGGGCGAGCTTTCTTT.

The CDR3, as DNA: TGTGCCAGCAGTCCGGGACAGGGAGTGCGTATCGTTGAAAAACTGTTTTTT. Translation: CASSPGQGVRIVEKLFF. V usage is TRBV2 and J usage is TRBJ1-4; 9 nucleotides line up with TRBD1. The V and J ends lost 5 bases and 7 bases, in that order; junction bases with no gene match: 14. Germline V CDR1 and CDR2: SNHLY, FYNNEI. This CDR3 comprises 17 residues.

The chain couples TRBV19 to TRBJ2-3; D possibly corresponds to TRBD1 (5 bases). Between the trimmed V and J ends, which lost 9 bases and 0 bases, there was a span of 13 bases. From germline, CDR1 is LNHDA and CDR2 SQIVND (reference sequence). The CDR3 consists of 14 residues. The CDR3, as DNA: TGTGCCAGCCGAGCACAGGTTAGCACAGATACGCAGTATTTT. It codes for CASRAQVSTDTQYF.